The TCR beta chain under discussion was sequenced for a study of OX40 agonist ivuxolimab in advanced cancers. Deletions cut 1 base from V and 1 base from J, with 10 bases between. The germline gives CDR1 LGHNA, CDR2 YSLEER. This CDR3 is built from 15 residues. Profiled with immunoSEQ multiplex PCR; TCRdb holds only in-frame clones, not every one. The table has about 76,000 clones, around 82% seen once. The material was CD4+ or CD8+ T cells sorted from blood, obtained in a trial of the OX40 agonist ivuxolimab. The rearrangement uses TRBV4-3 and TRBJ1-1; D remains ambiguous. The receptor was derived from an adult with an advanced solid tumor such as melanoma, head and neck, liver or kidney cancer. CDR3 in amino acids: CASSQAASRNTEAFF. Here the CDR3 DNA reads TGCGCCAGCAGCCAAGCTGCTTCCCGGAACACTGAAGCTTTCTTT.